A single sample is the source of the 10 T cell receptor beta chains below, sequenced in a study of PD-1 blockade in classical Hodgkin lymphoma. The sample's time point: newly diagnosed, previously untreated cHL patient sample. Starting with thawed PBMCs, CD4+ T cells were purified by magnetic negative selection. Here immunoSEQ multiplex PCR was the method, and the copy in TCRdb shows in-frame clones only, minus some. The sample has nearly 25,000 clones; 75% to 95% are singletons. The material sequenced was CD4+ T cells from blood. These receptors were collected from a human donor with classical Hodgkin lymphoma.

This sequence joins TRBV7-2 and TRBJ1-3, with a weak D call TRBD1 (6 bases). Trimming took off 1 base at V and 1 base at J, with 11 bases between the two ends. The CDR3 has 16 residues. Germline lookup yields CDR1 SGHTA and CDR2 FQGNSA. The CDR3 nucleotides are TGTGCCAGCAGCTTAGGATGGGGGACATCTGGAAACACCATATATTTT. This sequence encodes CASSLGWGTSGNTIYF.

The CDR3 DNA reads TGTGCCAGCAGCTTAGGGGCGGGGGACAATGAGCAGTTCTTC. This codes for CASSLGAGDNEQFF. The rearrangement joins TRBV11-3 to TRBJ2-1; 7 nucleotides agree with TRBD2. V gave up 1 base and J gave up 5 bases; unmatched junction bases: 2. In germline, CDR1 is SGHNT, CDR2 YENEEA. CDR3 length: 14 residues.

The chain carries TRBV20-1 and TRBJ1-1, with D perhaps matching TRBD1 (5 bases). The germline gives CDR1 DFQATT, CDR2 SNEGSKA (reference sequence). The V and J ends lost 4 bases and 3 bases respectively, with 6 bases between them. This CDR3 spans 11 amino acids. CDR3 amino acids: CSAMGDTEAFF. CDR3 coding DNA: TGCAGTGCTATGGGGGACACTGAAGCTTTCTTT.

The J gene is TRBJ2-7, the V gene TRBV4-2; 8 nucleotides align to TRBD2. Per the germline V gene, CDR1 is LGHNA and CDR2 is YNFKEQ. The CDR3 extends over 16 amino acids. Unmatched junction bases numbered 10, after V lost 4 bases and J lost 2 bases. The CDR3 loop is CASSLGSGGKTYEQYF. Here the CDR3 DNA reads TGTGCCAGCAGCCTTGGGAGCGGGGGAAAAACCTACGAGCAGTACTTC.

The chain links TRBV5-1 to TRBJ2-3; maybe TRBD1 (6 bases). Germline CDR1 is SGHRS and CDR2 is YFSETQ. Trimming cost V 0 bases and J 1 base, with 9 bases left between them. This CDR3 has 15 amino acids. The CDR3 protein is CASSLGSGGTDTQYF. The DNA of the CDR3 is TGCGCCAGCAGCTTGGGGTCAGGGGGCACAGATACGCAGTATTTT.

The sample holds one count of this clone. The genes are TRBV2 and TRBJ2-1; no definite D call. Germline-derived CDR1 and CDR2 are SNHLY and FYNNEI. There are 14 residues in the CDR3. V was shortened by 3 bases and J by 9 bases, with 15 bases between the two germline ends. The CDR3 DNA is TGTGCCAGCAGTGACGGTCCAGGTTCGGGTGAGCAGTTCTTC. Translation: CASSDGPGSGEQFF.

V is TRBV28 and J is TRBJ2-3; weak D call: TRBD1 (5 bases). This CDR3 region has 14 residues. CDR1 is MDHEN and CDR2 is SYDVKM in the germline V gene. V lost 3 bases and J 10 bases, leaving 17 bases between the germline ends. CDR3 sequence (DNA): TGTGCCAGCAGTTTCCGGCCAGGGCTTAGTCCGCAGTATTTT. It yields the protein CASSFRPGLSPQYF. Looking up the rest from reference TRBV28 and TRBJ2-3 gives the full variable domain: DVKVTQSSRYLVKRTGEKVFLECVQDMDHENMFWYRQDPGLGLRLIYFSYDVKMKEKGDIPEGYSVSREKKERFSLILESASTNQTSMYLCASSFRPGLSPQYFGPGTRLTVL.

CDR3 amino acids: CASSAIVADTQYF. CDR3 nucleotides: TGTGCCAGCAGCGCCATTGTGGCAGATACGCAGTATTTT. V usage is TRBV9 and J usage is TRBJ2-3; D is undetermined. Trimming removed 3 bases from V and 4 bases from J, with 9 bases in between. Germline V gives CDR1 SGDLS, CDR2 YYNGEE. The CDR3 spans 13 residues.

The CDR3 is CASSLLTPGGDTQYF. The CDR3, as DNA: TGCGCCAGCAGCCTTCTCACCCCGGGTGGTGATACGCAGTATTTT. V and J are TRBV4-1 and TRBJ2-3, with D unclear. Germline CDR1 is MGHRA and CDR2 is YSYEKL. The CDR3 consists of 15 residues. The germline V and J ends were trimmed by 4 bases and 6 bases, with 17 bases remaining between them.

The CDR3 here is CASSLLATEAFF. CDR3 DNA: TGTGCCAGCAGCTTATTGGCAACTGAAGCTTTCTTT. V is TRBV7-9 and J is TRBJ1-1, with D unclear. V gave up 2 bases and J gave up 5 bases, with 6 bases separating them. The CDR3 is made up of 12 amino acids. CDR1 and CDR2 (germline): SEHNR, FQNEAQ (reference sequence).